The sequence of this T cell receptor beta chain was determined in a study of blood T cell repertoires in COVID-19. Study context: Acute and convalescent COVID-19 samples came from the United States, Italy and Spain. From T cells, B-cell-depleted T cells, or PBMCs came the material, which was cDNA or gDNA.

As processed by the authors: Reference gene primers were amplified, and this amplification served to estimate nucleated cell counts. Measured with immunoSEQ multiplex PCR; TCRdb has only the in-frame clones, and not every one. V, J and clone size were drawn from that table, and D and trimming were deduced from the DNA. The sample has 91,000 or so clones, just over 85% seen once; the top ten hold 13%. This clone showed up just once. There are 12 residues in the CDR3. With 3 bases removed from V and 11 bases from J, the gap between germline ends came to 13 bases. The V gene's germline CDR1 is DFQATT and CDR2 SNEGSKA (reference sequence).

The sequencing input was peripheral blood. The chain couples TRBV20-1 to TRBJ1-4, with D uncertain. The source is a woman aged 55-70 years in a cohort sampled during active or convalescent COVID-19. DNA of the CDR3: TGCAGTGCTAGTTTAGGAGGGTTGAAACTGTTTTTT. Encoded protein: CSASLGGLKLFF.